The clone carrying this T cell receptor (beta chain) was found once. In terms of age and location, participants ranged from roughly 18 to 90 years and lived in about two dozen US areas. Among Cohort 3 donors, those recovered had two negative PCRs, clearance, or symptom resolution. Original processing notes: For nucleated cells, counts were estimated from reference gene primer amplification. Sequencing was performed with immunoSEQ multiplex PCR; in TCRdb, only in-frame clones are kept and a portion is missing. V, J and clone size were drawn from that table, and D and trimming were deduced from the DNA. The table shows 300,000 or so clones, with approximately 84% occurring only once. The entry originates in a study of blood T cell repertoires in COVID-19. The CDR3 covers 13 residues. Trimming removed 5 bases at V and 7 bases at J, with 11 bases between. Germline lookup yields CDR1 SEHNR and CDR2 FQNEAQ (reference sequence).

The clonotype comes from a woman aged 25-40 years who had recovered from COVID-19. This sequence joins TRBV7-9 and TRBJ1-4, with D unresolved. Sequenced input: PBMCs or T cells enriched from blood (not recorded which). CDR3 sequence reads: CASSPQSTEKLFF. DNA for the CDR3: TGTGCCAGCAGCCCCCAATCTACTGAAAAACTGTTTTTT.